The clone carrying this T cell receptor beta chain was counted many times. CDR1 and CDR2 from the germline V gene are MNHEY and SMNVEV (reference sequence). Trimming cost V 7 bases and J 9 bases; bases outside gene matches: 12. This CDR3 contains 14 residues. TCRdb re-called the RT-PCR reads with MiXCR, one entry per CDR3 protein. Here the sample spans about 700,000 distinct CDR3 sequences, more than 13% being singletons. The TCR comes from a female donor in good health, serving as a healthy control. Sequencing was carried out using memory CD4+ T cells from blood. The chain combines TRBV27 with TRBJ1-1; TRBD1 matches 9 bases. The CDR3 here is CASKTTGGAGKAFF. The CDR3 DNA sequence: TGTGCCAGCAAGACGACAGGGGGAGCGGGGAAAGCTTTCTTT.